The 20 T cell receptor beta chains below all came from one sample that was sequenced in a study of cytomegalovirus exposure and HLA in healthy donors. 13 Jbeta primers and 60 Vbeta primers were used for the PCR. The assay was immunoSEQ multiplex PCR, and TCRdb's table has in-frame clones only and misses some. The top ten hold under 2% of the sample, which has 140,000 to 150,000 clones, roughly 70% seen once. Sequencing was performed on PBMCs. These receptors were obtained from a woman between 40 and 55 years old in good health and CMV-seronegative.

The chain is built from TRBV11-2 and TRBJ1-3; 10 bases line up with TRBD1. The CDR3 has 16 amino acids. Losses at the gene ends were 4 bases for V and 2 bases for J; bases not matched to a gene: 5. The V gene's germline CDR1 is SGHAT and CDR2 FQNNGV. In DNA form, the CDR3 reads TGTGCCAGCAGCTCAGATGGACAGGGGGCTGGAAACACCATATATTTT. Protein sequence: CASSSDGQGAGNTIYF.

The chain combines TRBV30 with TRBJ2-5; D is unclear. CDR1 and CDR2 from the germline V gene are GTSNPN and SVGIG (reference sequence). Trimming stripped 2 bases from V and 5 bases from J, with 12 bases between. CDR3 length: 13 residues. CDR3 region: CAWSTPNRETQYF. The CDR3 DNA sequence: TGTGCCTGGAGTACGCCGAACCGGGAGACCCAGTACTTC.

The V gene is TRBV19, the J gene TRBJ1-4, with TRBD1 as a possible D gene (6 bases). CDR1 is LNHDA and CDR2 is SQIVND in the germline V gene (reference sequence). The CDR3 is 16 amino acids. V shed 0 bases and J shed 4 bases, with 12 bases lying between them. DNA for the CDR3: TGTGCCAGTAGTATAGAGAAGGGGGGGCTTAATGAAAAACTGTTTTTT. Translation gives CASSIEKGGLNEKLFF.

The sample holds a few counts of this clone. This chain's CDR3 is CASSYDRGWTGELFF. For the CDR3, the DNA is TGTGCCAGCAGCTACGACAGGGGATGGACCGGGGAGCTGTTTTTT. V is TRBV11-2 and J is TRBJ2-2, with 8 bases identical to TRBD1. V shed 4 bases, J shed 5 bases, and the junction held 6 bases outside the gene matches. Germline V gene sequence: CDR1 SGHAT, CDR2 FQNNGV. The length of the CDR3 is 15 residues.

This clone was recorded only once. The chain recombines TRBV5-1 with TRBJ2-3; D uncertain. V was shortened by 4 bases and J by 0 bases, with 6 bases between the two germline ends. Germline V gene sequence: CDR1 SGHRS, CDR2 YFSETQ. The CDR3 sequence is 13 residues long. The CDR3 loop reads CASSAGSTDTQYF. For the CDR3, the DNA is TGCGCCAGCAGCGCCGGGAGCACAGATACGCAGTATTTT.

This chain connects TRBV6-5 to TRBJ1-2, with TRBD1 as a possible D gene (6 bases). The CDR3 runs 13 residues. The germline CDR1 and CDR2 sequences are MNHEY and SVGAGI. V shed 4 bases and J shed 6 bases, with 12 bases lying between them. CDR3 sequence reads: CASSFSGVHGYTF. CDR3 bases: TGTGCCAGCAGTTTTTCAGGGGTACATGGCTACACCTTC.

This clone was counted between two and nine times. CDR3 DNA: TGCGCCAGCAGCACAGACGGAACTAATCAGCCCCAGCATTTT. This translates into CASSTDGTNQPQHF. This chain uses TRBV5-1 with TRBJ1-5, with unresolved D. Germline CDR1 is SGHRS and CDR2 is YFSETQ. The CDR3 extends over 14 amino acids. Trimming shortened V by 4 bases and J by 4 bases, and 12 bases separated the two germline ends.

The chain has TRBV18 and TRBJ2-1; 7 nucleotides align to TRBD1. The CDR3 covers 11 residues. CDR1 KGHSH and CDR2 LQKENI come from the germline V gene. With V trimmed by 6 bases and J by 15 bases, 8 bases remained unmatched. Here the CDR3 reads CASSDDRDRFF. Here the CDR3 DNA reads TGTGCCAGCTCGGACGACAGGGACCGGTTCTTC.

Comments on this clone: The junction departs from germline at one end; a sequencing error may be responsible. This chain uses TRBV28 with TRBJ2-7; 9 nucleotides line up with TRBD1. This CDR3 has 11 residues. Germline values: CDR1 MDHEN, CDR2 SYDVKM. CDR3: CASSFRDRVHF. The CDR3 bases are TGTGCCAGCAGTTTCCGGGACAGGGTTCACTTC.

The CDR3 spells CASSSSMGQRAYEQYF. CDR3 DNA: TGTGCCAGCAGTTCGTCCATGGGACAGAGAGCCTACGAGCAGTACTTC. The V and J genes are TRBV27 and TRBJ2-7; 7 bases are shared with TRBD1. After removal of 4 bases from V and 2 bases from J, the junction contained 11 bases not matched to a gene. Germline V gives CDR1 MNHEY, CDR2 SMNVEV (reference sequence). The CDR3 totals 16 residues.

The rearrangement joins TRBV19 to TRBJ2-2; 10 positions match TRBD1. Germline V CDR1 and CDR2: LNHDA, SQIVND (reference sequence). Trimming took 3 bases from V and 7 from J; bases not matched to a gene: 5. This CDR3 has 15 amino acids. The CDR3 DNA reads as TGTGCCAGTAGTATGGGACAGGGGTCAATCGGGGAGCTGTTTTTT. Amino acids: CASSMGQGSIGELFF.

Worth noting for this clone: Distinct nucleotide sequences in the sample also encode this CDR3. The rearrangement uses TRBV9 and TRBJ1-2; a possible D gene is TRBD1 (6 bases). CDR1 is SGDLS and CDR2 is YYNGEE in the germline V gene. This CDR3 region has 14 residues. Between the trimmed V and J ends, which lost 0 bases and 8 bases, there was a span of 14 bases. The DNA for the CDR3 is TGTGCCAGCAGCGTAGAGACAGGCGTAAGCGGCTACACCTTC. This gives the protein CASSVETGVSGYTF.

The chain uses TRBV4-2 and TRBJ2-3, with D perhaps matching TRBD2 (5 bases). The CDR3 loop spans 15 amino acids. The germline V gene has CDR1 LGHNA and CDR2 YNFKEQ. The germline V and J ends were trimmed by 4 bases and 0 bases, with 11 bases remaining between them. CDR3 nucleotide sequence: TGTGCCAGCAGCCCCCCGAGGACTAGCACAGATACGCAGTATTTT. As protein: CASSPPRTSTDTQYF.

In its sample, this clone was seen a few times. This sequence joins TRBV19 and TRBJ1-2, with 8 bases matching TRBD1. From germline, CDR1 is LNHDA and CDR2 SQIVND (reference sequence). The CDR3 sequence is 15 residues long. With 4 bases clipped from V and 6 bases from J, the junction kept 10 bases outside the gene matches. CDR3 in amino acids: CASSNPRDRSDGYTF. DNA of the CDR3: TGTGCCAGTAGTAACCCCCGGGACAGGAGCGATGGCTACACCTTC.

The CDR3 protein is CASADQGAGNEKLFF. CDR3 nucleotides: TGTGCCAGCGCTGATCAGGGGGCTGGTAATGAAAAACTGTTTTTT. The chain employs TRBV27 and TRBJ1-4, with 8 nucleotides matching TRBD1. Germline CDR1 and CDR2: MNHEY and SMNVEV (reference sequence). The CDR3 covers 15 residues. The J segment lost 4 bases and the V segment lost 8 bases, leaving 9 bases of the junction unmatched.

This rearrangement joins TRBV6-6 to TRBJ1-2, with 7 bases identical to TRBD1. In germline, CDR1 is MNHNY, CDR2 SVGAGI (reference sequence). With 5 bases clipped from V and 3 bases from J, the junction kept 12 bases outside the gene matches. The CDR3 is 16 amino acids. CDR3 residues: CASSQTVTGEYYGYTF. The CDR3 DNA reads TGTGCCAGCAGTCAGACGGTAACAGGGGAGTACTATGGCTACACCTTC.

The chain carries TRBV2 and TRBJ2-3; D might be TRBD2 (5 bases). Trimming shortened V by 0 bases and J by 8 bases, and 15 bases separated the two germline ends. CDR1 SNHLY and CDR2 FYNNEI come from the germline V gene. The CDR3 is 15 residues long. This CDR3 is CASSEALRRLSTQYF. CDR3 in DNA: TGTGCCAGCAGTGAAGCGCTTCGGAGGCTTAGTACGCAGTATTTT.

The rearrangement links TRBV18 to TRBJ1-5; D is unclear. CDR1 is KGHSH, CDR2 LQKENI, per germline. Trimming cost V 2 bases and J 6 bases, with 8 bases left between them. The CDR3 covers 13 residues. DNA for the CDR3: TGTGCCAGCTCACCAGGAGCGGCTCAGCCCCAGCATTTT. Protein: CASSPGAAQPQHF.

The V and J genes are TRBV2 and TRBJ2-4; tentatively, D is TRBD2 (5 bases). CDR1 and CDR2 from the germline V gene are SNHLY and FYNNEI. V shed 3 bases and J shed 6 bases, with 15 bases lying between them. The CDR3 extends over 15 amino acids. The CDR3 sequence: CASSERPDTRNIQYF. The CDR3 coding sequence is TGTGCCAGCAGTGAGCGGCCTGATACTAGAAACATTCAGTACTTC.

This clone has more than one count but fewer than ten. V is TRBV6-5 and J is TRBJ1-2; 8 bases map to TRBD1. J lost 5 bases, V lost 5 bases, and 7 bases had no gene match. This CDR3 spans 14 amino acids. Germline CDR1 and CDR2: MNHEY and SVGAGI. The DNA for the CDR3 is TGTGCCAGCAGTACAGGGGGGAAAGAGTATGGCTACACCTTC. Encoded protein: CASSTGGKEYGYTF.